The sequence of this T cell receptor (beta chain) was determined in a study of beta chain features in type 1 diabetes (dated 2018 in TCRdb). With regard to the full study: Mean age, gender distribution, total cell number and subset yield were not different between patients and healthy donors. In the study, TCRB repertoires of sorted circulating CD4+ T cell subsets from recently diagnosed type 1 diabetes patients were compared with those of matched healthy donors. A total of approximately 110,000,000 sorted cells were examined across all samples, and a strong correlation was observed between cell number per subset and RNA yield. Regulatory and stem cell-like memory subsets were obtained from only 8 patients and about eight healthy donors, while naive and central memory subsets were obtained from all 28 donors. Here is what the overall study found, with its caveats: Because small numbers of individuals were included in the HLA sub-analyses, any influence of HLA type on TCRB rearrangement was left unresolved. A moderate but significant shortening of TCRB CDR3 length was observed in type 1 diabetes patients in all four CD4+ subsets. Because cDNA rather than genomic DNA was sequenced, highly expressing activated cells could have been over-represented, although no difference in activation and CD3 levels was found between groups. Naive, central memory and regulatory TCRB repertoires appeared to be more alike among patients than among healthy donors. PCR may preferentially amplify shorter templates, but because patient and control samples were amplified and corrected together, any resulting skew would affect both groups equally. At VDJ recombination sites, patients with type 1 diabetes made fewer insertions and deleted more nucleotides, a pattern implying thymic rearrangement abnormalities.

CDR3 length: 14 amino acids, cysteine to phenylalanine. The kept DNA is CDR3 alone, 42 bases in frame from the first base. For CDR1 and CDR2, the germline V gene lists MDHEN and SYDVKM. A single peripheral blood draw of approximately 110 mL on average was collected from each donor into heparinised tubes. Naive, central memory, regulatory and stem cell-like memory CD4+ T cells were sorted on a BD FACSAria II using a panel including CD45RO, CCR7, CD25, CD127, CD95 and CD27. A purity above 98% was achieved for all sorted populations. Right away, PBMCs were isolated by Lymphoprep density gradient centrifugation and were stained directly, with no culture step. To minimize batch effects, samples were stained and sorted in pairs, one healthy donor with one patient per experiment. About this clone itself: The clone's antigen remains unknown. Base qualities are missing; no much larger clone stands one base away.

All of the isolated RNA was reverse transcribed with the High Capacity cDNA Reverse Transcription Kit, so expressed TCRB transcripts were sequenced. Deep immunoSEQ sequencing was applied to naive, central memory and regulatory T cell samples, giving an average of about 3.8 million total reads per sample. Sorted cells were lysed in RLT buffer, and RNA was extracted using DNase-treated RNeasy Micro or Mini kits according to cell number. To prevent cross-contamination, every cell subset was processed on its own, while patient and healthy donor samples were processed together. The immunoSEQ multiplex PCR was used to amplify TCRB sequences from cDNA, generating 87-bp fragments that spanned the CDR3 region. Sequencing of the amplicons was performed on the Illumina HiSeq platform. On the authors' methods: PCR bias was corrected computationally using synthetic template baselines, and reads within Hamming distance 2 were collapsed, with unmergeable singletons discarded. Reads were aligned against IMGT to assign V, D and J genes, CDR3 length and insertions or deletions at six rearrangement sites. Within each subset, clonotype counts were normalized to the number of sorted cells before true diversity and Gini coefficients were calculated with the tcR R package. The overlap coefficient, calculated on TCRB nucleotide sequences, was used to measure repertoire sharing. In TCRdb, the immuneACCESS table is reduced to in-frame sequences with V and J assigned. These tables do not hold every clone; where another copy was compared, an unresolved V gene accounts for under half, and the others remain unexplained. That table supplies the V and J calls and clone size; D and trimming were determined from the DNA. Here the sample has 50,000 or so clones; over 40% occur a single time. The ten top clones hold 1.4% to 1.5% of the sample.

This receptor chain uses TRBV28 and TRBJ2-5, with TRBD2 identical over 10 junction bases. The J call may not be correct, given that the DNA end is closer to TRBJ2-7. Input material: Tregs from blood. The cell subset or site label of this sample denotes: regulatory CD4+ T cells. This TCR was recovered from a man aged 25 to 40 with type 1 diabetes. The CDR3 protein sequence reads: CASSQAGGPYEQYF. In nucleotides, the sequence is TGTGCCAGCAGCCAAGCGGGAGGGCCTTACGAGCAGTACTTC.